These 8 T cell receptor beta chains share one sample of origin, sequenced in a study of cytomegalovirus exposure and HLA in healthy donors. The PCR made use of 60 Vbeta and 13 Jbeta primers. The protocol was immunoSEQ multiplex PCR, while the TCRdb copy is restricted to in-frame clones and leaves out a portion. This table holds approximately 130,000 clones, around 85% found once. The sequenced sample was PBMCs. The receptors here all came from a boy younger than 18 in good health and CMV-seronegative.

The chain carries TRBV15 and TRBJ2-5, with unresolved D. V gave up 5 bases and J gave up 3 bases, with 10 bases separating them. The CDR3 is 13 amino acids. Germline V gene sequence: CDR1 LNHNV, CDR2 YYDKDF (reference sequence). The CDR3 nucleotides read TGTGCCACCAGCCGGCGAGGTGAAGAGACCCAGTACTTC. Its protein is CATSRRGEETQYF.

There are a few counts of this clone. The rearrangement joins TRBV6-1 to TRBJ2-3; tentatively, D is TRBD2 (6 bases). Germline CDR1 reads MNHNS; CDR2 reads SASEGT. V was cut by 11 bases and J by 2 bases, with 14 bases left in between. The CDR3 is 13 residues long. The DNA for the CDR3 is TGTGCCGCCTGGGACTCTAACACAGATACGCAGTATTTT. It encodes CAAWDSNTDTQYF.

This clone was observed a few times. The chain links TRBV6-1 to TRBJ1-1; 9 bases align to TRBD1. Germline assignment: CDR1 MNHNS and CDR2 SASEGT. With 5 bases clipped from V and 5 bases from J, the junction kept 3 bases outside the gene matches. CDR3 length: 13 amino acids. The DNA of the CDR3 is TGTGCCAGCAGTAGGACAGGGGTGACTGAAGCTTTCTTT. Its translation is CASSRTGVTEAFF.

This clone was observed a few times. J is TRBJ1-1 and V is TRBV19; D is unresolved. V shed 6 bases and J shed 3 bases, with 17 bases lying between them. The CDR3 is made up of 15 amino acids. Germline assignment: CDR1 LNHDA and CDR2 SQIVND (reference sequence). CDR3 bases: TGTGCCAGTAGGCCTACAGCGATGAGGGACACTGAAGCTTTCTTT. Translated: CASRPTAMRDTEAFF.

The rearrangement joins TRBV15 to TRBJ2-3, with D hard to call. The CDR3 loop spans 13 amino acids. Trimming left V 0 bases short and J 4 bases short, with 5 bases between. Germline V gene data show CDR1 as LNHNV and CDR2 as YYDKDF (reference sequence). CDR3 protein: CATSRDIPDTQYF. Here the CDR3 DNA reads TGTGCCACCAGCAGAGATATCCCAGATACGCAGTATTTT. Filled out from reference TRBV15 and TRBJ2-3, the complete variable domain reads DAMVIQNPRYQVTQFGKPVTLSCSQTLNHNVMYWYQQKSSQAPKLLFHYYDKDFNNEADTPDNFQSRRPNTSFCFLDIRSPGLGDTAMYLCATSRDIPDTQYFGPGTRLTVL.

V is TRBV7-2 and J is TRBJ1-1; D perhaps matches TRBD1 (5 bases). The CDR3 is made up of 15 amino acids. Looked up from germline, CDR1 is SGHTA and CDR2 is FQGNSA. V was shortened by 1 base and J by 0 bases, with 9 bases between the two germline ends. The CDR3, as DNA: TGTGCCAGCAGCTTAGGCGGGGGAATGAACACTGAAGCTTTCTTT. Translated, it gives CASSLGGGMNTEAFF.

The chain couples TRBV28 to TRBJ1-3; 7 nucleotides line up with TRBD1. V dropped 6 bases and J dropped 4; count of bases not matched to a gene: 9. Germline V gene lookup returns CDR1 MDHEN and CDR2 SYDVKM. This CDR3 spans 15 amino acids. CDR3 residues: CASSSGQDIGNTIYF. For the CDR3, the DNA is TGTGCCAGCAGCTCTGGACAGGACATAGGAAACACCATATATTTT.

In DNA form, the CDR3 reads TGTGCCAGCAGTTTAATAACAGGGTACCCTAATGAAAAACTGTTTTTT. This gives the protein CASSLITGYPNEKLFF. The V gene is TRBV27, the J gene TRBJ1-4, with a tentative D call TRBD1 (6 bases). The CDR3 consists of 16 residues. The V and J ends lost 2 bases and 3 bases respectively, with 13 bases between them. CDR1 is MNHEY, CDR2 SMNVEV, per germline (reference sequence).